This T cell receptor beta chain emerged from a study of CXCR3-negative and CXCR3-positive naive CD8 T cells. The authors made the TRB cDNA libraries by 5' RACE using UMI labels. TCRdb re-called the 5' RACE reads and catalogs CDR3 proteins one per entry, DNA excluded. This sample contains some 60,000 distinct CDR3 sequences. Study outcomes and limitations: CXCR3-positive naive cells had TRB CDR3s that were more hydrophobic than CXCR3-negative naive cells had.

In germline, CDR1 is SGHTA, CDR2 FQGNSA. This CDR3 region has 15 residues. A note on this clonotype: Its antigen is not known.

This receptor was obtained from a human donor in good health. Some clones in this sample may be carry-over from other donors' samples. The chain links TRBV7-2 to TRBJ2-7; the TRBD1 assignment by TCRdb is unverifiable without DNA. The specimen sequenced was naive CXCR3+ CD8+ T cells from blood. The subset here: CD45RO-CCR7+CD27+CD95- naive CD8+ T cells expressing CXCR3 (TNR3+). CDR3 sequence: CASSLTPGGAYEQYF.